Shown below are 16 T cell receptor beta chains from a single sample sequenced in a study of T cell changes during pregnancy in multiple sclerosis. Measured with immunoSEQ multiplex PCR; TCRdb has only the in-frame clones, and not every one. The sample contains about 76,000 clones, 80% to 95% of which appear only once. The sequences come from peripheral blood, collected in the first trimester of pregnancy. Receptors were obtained from a female donor in good health, enrolled as a control in a pregnancy study.

The rearrangement links TRBV6-5 to TRBJ2-1; TRBD2 is a possible D gene (5 bases). Per the germline V gene, CDR1 is MNHEY and CDR2 is SVGAGI. The CDR3 consists of 14 residues. Trimming cost V 2 bases and J 4 bases, with 9 bases left between them. The CDR3 DNA sequence: TGTGCCAGCAGTTACAGGGAGTCTTACAATGAGCAGTTCTTC. It specifies CASSYRESYNEQFF.

The rearrangement joins TRBV7-2 to TRBJ2-3, with TRBD2 identical over 7 bases. The CDR3 totals 16 residues. The germline gives CDR1 SGHTA, CDR2 FQGNSA. The trim removed 5 bases at V and 0 bases at J, leaving 8 bases unmatched. The CDR3 here is CASSPWTGGSTDTQYF. CDR3 coding DNA: TGTGCCAGCAGCCCCTGGACGGGAGGAAGCACAGATACGCAGTATTTT.

The chain joins TRBV15 to TRBJ2-7; 13 nucleotides match TRBD2. V lost 4 bases, J lost 5 bases, and 5 bases stayed unmatched. CDR3 size: 15 residues. In germline, CDR1 is LNHNV, CDR2 YYDKDF (reference sequence). The CDR3 DNA sequence: TGTGCCACCAGCACGGGACTAGCGGGGCCAAACGAGCAGTACTTC. Amino acids: CATSTGLAGPNEQYF.

The chain combines TRBV13 with TRBJ2-3, with unresolved D. The CDR3 runs 13 residues. V shed 2 bases and J shed 7 bases, with 10 bases lying between them. From germline, CDR1 is PRHDT and CDR2 FYEKMQ (reference sequence). CDR3 in amino acids: CASSLPHSNTQYF. The CDR3 bases are TGTGCCAGCAGCTTACCCCATAGTAATACGCAGTATTTT. The full variable domain, rest sourced from reference TRBV13 and TRBJ2-3, is AAGVIQSPRHLIKEKRETATLKCYPIPRHDTVYWYQQGPGQDPQFLISFYEKMQSDKGSIPDRFSAQQFSDYHSELNMSSLELGDSALYFCASSLPHSNTQYFGPGTRLTVL.

The chain uses TRBV27 and TRBJ2-7, with 11 positions matching TRBD2. Germline CDR1 and CDR2: MNHEY and SMNVEV (reference sequence). The V gene end was trimmed by 6 bases and the J gene end by 4 bases; junction bases not matched to a gene: 5. The CDR3 is made up of 14 amino acids. DNA for the CDR3: TGTGCCAGCAGCCCTTCTAGCGGGAGGTACGAGCAGTACTTC. Translated, it gives CASSPSSGRYEQYF.

The chain has TRBV25-1 and TRBJ2-1, with D possibly matching TRBD2 (6 bases). The V and J ends lost 10 bases and 4 bases respectively, with 17 bases between them. CDR1 MGHDK and CDR2 SYGVNS come from the germline V gene. This CDR3 has 14 residues. The CDR3 sequence is CATAGTGVYNEQFF. The CDR3 DNA sequence: TGTGCCACCGCCGGGACTGGAGTATACAATGAGCAGTTCTTC.

V and J are TRBV10-1 and TRBJ2-2, with D perhaps TRBD2 (5 bases). This CDR3 has 19 residues. V was shortened by 2 bases and J by 6 bases, with 25 bases between the two germline ends. Germline V lookup: CDR1 WNHNN, CDR2 SYGVQD (reference sequence). CDR3: CASSELWQEAAHGAGELFF. The CDR3 DNA reads TGCGCCAGCAGTGAGCTGTGGCAGGAGGCCGCCCACGGCGCCGGGGAGCTGTTTTTT.

V gene TRBV28 combines with J gene TRBJ2-1; 7 positions match TRBD1. Looked up from germline, CDR1 is MDHEN and CDR2 is SYDVKM. The CDR3 covers 13 residues. With 5 bases clipped from V and 5 bases from J, the junction kept 3 bases outside the gene matches. CDR3 DNA sequence: TGTGCCAGCAGTCGGGACAGCCACAATGAGCAGTTCTTC. Amino acid sequence: CASSRDSHNEQFF.

The V call is TRBV27, the J call TRBJ2-1; 8 nucleotides align to TRBD2. With 5 bases clipped from V and 10 bases from J, the junction kept 16 bases outside the gene matches. CDR1 is MNHEY and CDR2 is SMNVEV in the germline V gene (reference sequence). This CDR3 spans 16 amino acids. The DNA of the CDR3 is TGTGCCAGCAGTCTCCAAGCGGGAGTGGTAGCAAGGGAGCAGTTCTTC. Its protein is CASSLQAGVVAREQFF.

The chain carries TRBV27 and TRBJ2-7; TRBD1 matches at 8 bases. J gave up 6 bases and V 6 bases, and 4 bases lay outside the gene matches. This CDR3 is 12 amino acids long. Germline CDR1 MNHEY, CDR2 SMNVEV (reference sequence). CDR3 nucleotides: TGTGCCAGCAGACAGGGGGTGATCGAGCAGTACTTC. This sequence encodes CASRQGVIEQYF.

V is TRBV7-9 and J is TRBJ2-7; D might be TRBD2 (6 bases). The CDR3 runs 15 residues. CDR1 and CDR2 (germline): SEHNR, FQNEAQ (reference sequence). V dropped 0 bases and J dropped 3 bases, with 12 bases sitting between them. The CDR3 protein is CASSLAGGDVYEQYF. As DNA, the CDR3 is TGTGCCAGCAGCTTAGCGGGGGGTGATGTCTACGAGCAGTACTTC. Based on the CDR3 plus reference TRBV7-9 and TRBJ2-7, the full variable domain is DTGVSQNPRHKITKRGQNVTFRCDPISEHNRLYWYRQTLGQGPEFLTYFQNEAQLEKSRLLSDRFSAERPKGSFSTLEIQRTEQGDSAMYLCASSLAGGDVYEQYFGPGTRLTVT.

The rearrangement joins TRBV7-9 to TRBJ2-7, with D possibly TRBD2 on 7 matching bases. This CDR3 comprises 14 residues. From germline, CDR1 is SEHNR and CDR2 FQNEAQ (reference sequence). V lost 7 bases to trimming and J lost 4 bases, with 17 bases between them. Written as DNA, the CDR3 is TGTGCCAGCACCCCGGGGGGCCCTTGGTACGAGCAGTACTTC. Translated, it gives CASTPGGPWYEQYF.

V gene TRBV9 combines with J gene TRBJ2-1; perhaps TRBD2 as D (7 bases). Trimming stripped 4 bases from V and 3 bases from J, with 14 bases between. The CDR3 runs 15 residues. In germline, CDR1 is SGDLS, CDR2 YYNGEE. The DNA for the CDR3 is TGTGCCAGCAGCCCCGGGGGGACAAACTACAATGAGCAGTTCTTC. Translated: CASSPGGTNYNEQFF.

The chain is built from TRBV2 and TRBJ2-7; 7 bases line up with TRBD1. Germline-derived CDR1 and CDR2 are SNHLY and FYNNEI. Trimming at V came to 3 bases and at J to 2 bases, leaving 10 bases not matched to a gene. The CDR3 spans 16 residues. The CDR3 loop is CASSDTVGQATYEQYF. The CDR3 DNA sequence: TGTGCCAGCAGTGATACCGTCGGACAGGCCACCTACGAGCAGTACTTC.

V and J are TRBV29-1 and TRBJ1-1, with D perhaps matching TRBD1 (5 bases). The V and J ends lost 1 base and 1 base respectively, with 16 bases between them. CDR3 length: 16 residues. CDR1 is SQVTM, CDR2 ANQGSEA, per germline. The CDR3 region is CSVEGGGGGTNTEAFF. The CDR3 DNA follows: TGCAGCGTTGAAGGGGGCGGCGGGGGGACGAACACTGAAGCTTTCTTT.

The chain links TRBV4-1 to TRBJ2-3, with 7 bases aligning to TRBD1. The CDR3 has 15 amino acids. In germline, CDR1 is MGHRA, CDR2 YSYEKL. The ends lost 5 bases at V and 2 bases at J; junction bases unmatched: 7. The CDR3 region is CASSSEGQLTDTQYF. CDR3 in DNA: TGCGCCAGCAGCAGCGAGGGACAGCTCACAGATACGCAGTATTTT.